The source of this T cell receptor (beta chain) is a study of T-cell reconstitution after alpha-beta-depleted transplantation in children. This CDR3 has 14 amino acids. Germline V lookup: CDR1 MNHEY, CDR2 SMNVEV (reference sequence). V lost 3 bases and J lost 12; bases outside the gene matches: 14. This clonotype showed up just a few times. For TCRbeta, the library was prepared with unique molecular identifiers. TCRdb used MiXCR to reprocess the PCR reads, holding one entry per CDR3 protein. The table shows approximately 500,000 distinct CDR3 sequences, with more than 9% occurring only once. The J gene is TRBJ2-7, the V gene TRBV27; 7 bases line up with TRBD2. This material consisted of PBMCs, taken before TCRalphabeta/CD19-depleted stem cell transplant. The source of this sequence is a child aged 2-15 years with inherited bone marrow failure, due to receive a stem cell transplant. The CDR3 DNA reads TGTGCCAGCAGTTTCCTGACTAGCCCCAATTTCCTGTACTTC. This gives the protein CASSFLTSPNFLYF.